A selection of T cell receptor beta chains follows, all from one sample in a study of blood T cell repertoires in COVID-19. The repertoire was sequenced with immunoSEQ multiplex PCR; TCRdb's copy has only in-frame clones and lacks some. The profile shows fewer than 300,000 clones, roughly 80% of them singletons. Sequenced sample: peripheral blood. The source is a person aged 70 to 80 with COVID-19, enrolled during active disease. CDR3s include the opening cysteine and the closing phenylalanine or tryptophan. D genes are given only for firm matches. Clone size is given for some rows only: seen once, a few or many times, or a class if the clone is expanded.

j_call,clone_size,d_call,v_call,cdr3_nt,cdr3_aa
TRBJ1-1,-,-,TRBV12-3/TRBV12-4,TGTGCCAGCAGTTTCGGCCAGGCGTTTGAAGCTTTCTTT,CASSFGQAFEAFF
TRBJ2-7,-,TRBD1,TRBV20-1,TGCAGTGCTAGTATTTGGGGGACAGGGGACGTCTACGAGCAGTACTTC,CSASIWGTGDVYEQYF
TRBJ2-2,few,TRBD2,TRBV6-5,TGTGCCATCAAAGCGGGGGCGGGCACCGGGGAGCTGTTTTTT,CAIKAGAGTGELFF
TRBJ2-6,once,TRBD1,TRBV28,TGTGCCAGCAGTTTACTCCGACAGGGGGCGTATGGGGCCAACGTCCTGACTTTC,CASSLLRQGAYGANVLTF
TRBJ2-2,-,TRBD1,TRBV5-4,TGTGCCAGCAGCCTAGGACAGGGCAACACCGGGGAGCTGTTTTTT,CASSLGQGNTGELFF
TRBJ1-2,-,TRBD1,TRBV28,TGTGCCAGCACGACAGGGGGCTATGGCTACACCTTC,CASTTGGYGYTF
TRBJ1-1,-,-,TRBV9,TGTGCCAGCAGCGCCTCCGTCGGGAGGGCAGATGAAGCTTTCTTT,CASSASVGRADEAFF
TRBJ2-1,-,-,TRBV7-3,TGTGCCAGCAGCCAGACAGTTAGCTCCTACAATGAGCAGTTCTTC,CASSQTVSSYNEQFF
TRBJ1-2,-,TRBD1,TRBV28,TGTGCCAGCAGTTTATCAGGACAGGGGGGATACTATGGCTACACCTTC,CASSLSGQGGYYGYTF
TRBJ1-1,-,-,TRBV3-1/TRBV3-2,TGTGCCAGCAGCCAAGAGGTAGGGGGTGGGCATGAAGCTTTCTTT,CASSQEVGGGHEAFF
TRBJ2-3,-,-,TRBV6-4,TGTGCCAGCAGTGTAAACTTTGTGGCAGATACGCAGTATTTT,CASSVNFVADTQYF
TRBJ2-2,-,-,TRBV4-3,TGCGCCAGCAGCCAAGAACCCGTCGGTCTTGGGAACACCGGGGAGCTGTTTTTT,CASSQEPVGLGNTGELFF
TRBJ2-5,-,TRBD1,TRBV11-2,TGTGCCAGCAGCAAAAATCGGGACAGGGGGCAACTGTACCAAGAGACCCAGTACTTC,CASSKNRDRGQLYQETQYF
TRBJ1-1,many,TRBD1,TRBV19,TGTGCCAGTAGTATACCGATCCCAGGACAGGGGCGGGGTGTGAACACTGAAGCTTTCTTT,CASSIPIPGQGRGVNTEAFF
TRBJ2-2,-,-,TRBV5-6,TGTGCCAGCAGCTTGGCAGGGGTCGGGGAGCTGTTTTTT,CASSLAGVGELFF
TRBJ2-1,few,TRBD2,TRBV7-2,TGTGCCAGCAGCTGGACTAGCGGGAGGGGAAATGAGCAGTTCTTC,CASSWTSGRGNEQFF
TRBJ2-3,-,-,TRBV4-3,TGCGCCAGCAGCCCCAGGACACCTGGCGCAGATACGCAGTATTTT,CASSPRTPGADTQYF
TRBJ2-1,-,-,TRBV5-1,TGCGCCAGCAGTTCACGCGTTTTGGATGAGCAGTTCTTC,CASSSRVLDEQFF
TRBJ2-3,-,-,TRBV7-9,TGTGCCAGCAGCTCAGGTGGCTGGACAGATACGCAGTATTTT,CASSSGGWTDTQYF
TRBJ1-1,-,-,TRBV19,TGTGCCAGTAGTGCAGCTAGGGGCACGGACACTGAAGCTTTCTTT,CASSAARGTDTEAFF
TRBJ2-2,-,TRBD1,TRBV10-2,TGCGCCAGCACCCGAGACAGGGACACCGGGGAGCTGTTTTTT,CASTRDRDTGELFF
TRBJ2-1,-,TRBD2,TRBV7-3,TGTGCCAGCAGCAGCAACGCCGGGACTAGCGGGAGGTACTACAATGAGCAGTTCTTC,CASSSNAGTSGRYYNEQFF
TRBJ2-5,-,-,TRBV9,TGTGCCAGCAGCGTAGGTCAGGGAAGGGATGGTAAGACCCAGTACTTC,CASSVGQGRDGKTQYF
TRBJ1-5,few,-,TRBV7-2,TGTGCCAGCAGCTTAAATTCAGGGAGCAATCAGCCCCAGCATTTT,CASSLNSGSNQPQHF
TRBJ2-7,-,TRBD2,TRBV7-2,TGTGCCAGCAGCTTAGTTGGCGGGAGGGGGGACGAGCAGTACTTC,CASSLVGGRGDEQYF
TRBJ2-1,-,-,TRBV12-3/TRBV12-4,TGTGCCAGCAGTAGCGGTAATTACAATGAGCAGTTCTTC,CASSSGNYNEQFF
TRBJ2-2,-,-,TRBV18,TGTGCCAGCTCTATACTCACCGGGGAGCTGTTTTTT,CASSILTGELFF
TRBJ2-2,-,-,TRBV19,TGTGCCACCCAGGACAGCTGGAACACCGGGGAGCTGTTTTTT,CATQDSWNTGELFF
TRBJ2-7,-,-,TRBV7-3,TGTGCCAGCAGCGAATCACAGGGAATAGGCTACGAGCAGTACTTC,CASSESQGIGYEQYF
TRBJ2-4,-,-,TRBV7-3,TGTGCCAGCAGCGACGGACAGAAAAACATTCAGTACTTC,CASSDGQKNIQYF